This T cell receptor beta chain is from a study of tumor-infiltrating lymphocytes in primary liver carcinoma. Study-level information: Patients diagnosed with primary liver carcinoma received treatment through surgical resection. Study-wide findings and caveats: Against blood, tumors held a significantly higher top-250-clone fraction (p = 0.039).

RNA isolated from unsorted whole blood supplied the blood RNA, with germline DNA also extracted. A primer matching the constant region was used to make TCR beta cDNA from about 500 ng of total RNA. A slightly modified ARM-PCR protocol with three nested multiplex PCR rounds produced these TCR beta libraries. The first two PCR rounds used TRBV1-TRBV30 forward primers with a C-beta reverse primer, about 10 cycles each. TCRdb independently ran MiXCR on the multiplex PCR reads; one entry per CDR3 protein. The data hold fewer than 250,000 distinct CDR3 sequences, with about 61% observed a single time. Germline V gene data show CDR1 as SGHAT and CDR2 as FQNNGV. This CDR3 spans 16 amino acids. For this clonotype: Its antigen is unidentified. At one end the junction does not follow the germline gene, possibly because of a read error.

The V and J genes are TRBV11-2 and TRBJ2-2; weak D call: TRBD2 (5 bases). The sequenced sample consisted of peripheral blood. The clonotype originates from an older woman with primary liver carcinoma and hepatitis B virus infection. CDR3 residues: CASNLDRLSNTGELFF. In DNA, the CDR3 is TGTGCCAGCAACTTAGATAGGCTGTCTAACACCGGGGAGCTATTTTTT.